Below are 30 T cell receptor beta chains sequenced from a single sample in a study of neoadjuvant nivolumab and ipilimumab in lung cancer. Clones were sequenced by immunoSEQ multiplex PCR, and TCRdb holds only the in-frame ones, with some missing. The table has about 18,000 clones, about nine tenths seen once. The sample consisted of peripheral blood, taken before neoadjuvant nivolumab, alone or with ipilimumab. The receptors were sampled from an adult with non-small cell lung cancer.

This clone was counted once. The rearrangement uses TRBV6-1 and TRBJ1-2; possible D gene TRBD1, 5 bases. The germline V gene encodes CDR1 MNHNS and CDR2 SASEGT. The CDR3 has 14 amino acids. Trimming removed 0 bases from V and 5 bases from J, with 10 bases in between. CDR3 in DNA: TGTGCCAGCAGTGAAGCTTCCCCAGGGTATGGCTACACCTTC. This gives the protein CASSEASPGYGYTF.

V gene TRBV18 combines with J gene TRBJ2-2; tentatively, D is TRBD2 (5 bases). Germline-derived CDR1 and CDR2 are KGHSH and LQKENI. V was shortened by 0 bases and J by 3 bases, with 8 bases between the two germline ends. This CDR3 comprises 15 residues. The CDR3 bases are TGTGCCAGCTCACCACCAACGAGGGACACCGGGGAGCTGTTTTTT. Protein sequence: CASSPPTRDTGELFF.

In DNA form, the CDR3 reads TGTGCCAGCCGGGACCTGGGGAAGTACGAGCAGTACTTC. Protein: CASRDLGKYEQYF. The chain uses TRBV7-9 and TRBJ2-7, with D perhaps being TRBD1 or TRBD2 (5 bases each). CDR1 is SEHNR, CDR2 FQNEAQ, per germline (reference sequence). The CDR3 is 13 amino acids. V was trimmed by 8 bases and J by 4 bases, leaving 15 bases between them.

The chain recombines TRBV18 with TRBJ1-4; 10 nucleotides line up with TRBD1. Germline trimming cut 3 bases from V and 8 bases from J; bases unmatched to any gene: 3. The CDR3 spans 14 residues. Germline loops: CDR1 KGHSH, CDR2 LQKENI. The CDR3: CASSPDRGQEKLFF. For the CDR3, the DNA is TGTGCCAGCTCACCCGACAGGGGGCAGGAAAAACTGTTTTTT.

The count of this clone is one. The genes are TRBV30 and TRBJ2-5; D remains ambiguous. Germline CDR1 reads GTSNPN; CDR2 reads SVGIG (reference sequence). The CDR3 totals 12 residues. V was pared by 3 bases and J by 5 bases, with 10 bases between. The CDR3 region has the DNA TGTGCCTGGAGAAGGGAAACCGAGACCCAGTACTTC. Protein sequence: CAWRRETETQYF.

The chain recombines TRBV11-2 with TRBJ1-1, with D hard to call. This CDR3 is built from 12 residues. Germline-derived CDR1 and CDR2 are SGHAT and FQNNGV. Trimming removed 4 bases from V and 7 bases from J, with 10 bases in between. The CDR3: CASSSTAIEAFF. As DNA, the CDR3 is TGTGCCAGCAGCTCGACGGCGATTGAAGCTTTCTTT.

This sequence joins TRBV5-1 and TRBJ2-1; D is ambiguous. The CDR3 covers 15 residues. The ends were cut back, 4 bases at V and 5 bases at J, with 16 bases in the middle. Germline V gives CDR1 SGHRS, CDR2 YFSETQ. As DNA, the CDR3 is TGCGCCAGCAGCCCCGGACCTCCGATCGACAATGAGCAGTTCTTC. The encoded protein is CASSPGPPIDNEQFF.

The CDR3, as DNA: TGTGCCAGCAGTCGGGACCGAAAGACCATGAACACTGAAGCTTTCTTT. Encoded protein: CASSRDRKTMNTEAFF. The rearrangement joins TRBV2 to TRBJ1-1, with D maybe TRBD1 (5 bases). V was cut by 5 bases and J by 0 bases, with 16 bases left in between. The length of the CDR3 is 16 residues. Germline CDR1 reads SNHLY; CDR2 reads FYNNEI.

The V call is TRBV11-2, the J call TRBJ1-1; D is possibly TRBD1 (5 bases). Trimming removed 5 bases from V and 4 bases from J, with 11 bases in between. CDR3 length: 13 residues. The V gene's germline CDR1 is SGHAT and CDR2 FQNNGV. The CDR3 is CASSQGYLTEAFF. CDR3 coding DNA: TGTGCCAGCAGCCAGGGATATCTCACTGAAGCTTTCTTT.

This chain joins TRBV5-4 and TRBJ2-3, with 13 bases that match TRBD2. CDR1 is SGHNT and CDR2 is YYREEE in the germline V gene (reference sequence). V gave up 2 bases and J gave up 1 base; unmatched junction bases: 1. The length of the CDR3 is 16 residues. The CDR3 reads CASSLGLAGGTDTQYF. CDR3 DNA: TGTGCCAGCAGCTTAGGACTAGCGGGAGGCACAGATACGCAGTATTTT.

The genes are TRBV18 and TRBJ2-7; TRBD2 matches 13 bases. Germline V gene lookup returns CDR1 KGHSH and CDR2 LQKENI. CDR3 size: 15 residues. J was trimmed by 3 bases and V by 6 bases; bases with no gene match: 5. CDR3 loop: CASSLGTSGIYEQYF. CDR3 in DNA: TGTGCCAGCTCCCTTGGGACTAGCGGGATCTACGAGCAGTACTTC. The full variable domain, with the rest looked up from reference TRBV18 and TRBJ2-7, is NAGVMQNPRHLVRRRGQEARLRCSPMKGHSHVYWYRQLPEEGLKFMVYLQKENIIDESGMPKERFSAEFPKEGPSILRIQQVVRGDSAAYFCASSLGTSGIYEQYFGPGTRLTVT.

The gene calls are TRBV25-1 and TRBJ2-2; D is possibly TRBD2 (6 bases). Per the germline V gene, CDR1 is MGHDK and CDR2 is SYGVNS. The CDR3 is made up of 15 amino acids. The V and J ends lost 5 bases and 2 bases respectively, with 12 bases between them. The CDR3 loop is CASSSSAGNTGELFF. CDR3 in DNA: TGTGCCAGCAGTTCCTCGGCGGGAAACACCGGGGAGCTGTTTTTT.

The chain uses TRBV6-4 and TRBJ1-5; 8 bases are a match to TRBD1. The CDR3 loop spans 15 amino acids. Germline assignment: CDR1 MRHNA and CDR2 SNTAGT. The ends lost 3 bases at V and 2 bases at J; junction bases unmatched: 3. This CDR3 reads CASSETGAGNQPQHF. CDR3 nucleotides: TGTGCCAGCAGTGAGACAGGGGCCGGCAATCAGCCCCAGCATTTT.

This chain links TRBV7-3 with TRBJ2-3, with D unresolved. Germline-derived CDR1 and CDR2 are SGHTA and FQGTGA. The CDR3 has 15 residues. V was trimmed by 5 bases and J by 0 bases, leaving 12 bases between them. CDR3 DNA sequence: TGTGCCAGCAGCCAAGGATACCCAAGCACAGATACGCAGTATTTT. It is translated as CASSQGYPSTDTQYF.

V and J are TRBV4-1 and TRBJ2-1; TRBD2 might be the D (5 bases). The CDR3 runs 16 residues. The V end was cut by 0 bases, the J end by 3 bases, with 12 bases between. Germline CDR1 is MGHRA and CDR2 is YSYEKL. The CDR3 DNA sequence: TGCGCCAGCAGCCAAGAAGGTGGCGGGTTCTACAATGAGCAGTTCTTC. Encoded protein: CASSQEGGGFYNEQFF.

The rearrangement links TRBV5-4 to TRBJ2-2; D may be TRBD1 (5 bases). The germline V gene has CDR1 SGHNT and CDR2 YYREEE (reference sequence). CDR3 length: 16 amino acids. V lost 0 bases and J lost 1, with 10 bases in between. CDR3 bases: TGTGCCAGCAGCTTGGCAGGGATCGGGAACACCGGGGAGCTGTTTTTT. It translates to CASSLAGIGNTGELFF. Using reference TRBV5-4 and TRBJ2-2 for the parts outside the CDR3, the full variable domain is ETGVTQSPTHLIKTRGQQVTLRCSSQSGHNTVSWYQQALGQGPQFIFQYYREEENGRGNFPPRFSGLQFPNYSSELNVNALELDDSALYLCASSLAGIGNTGELFFGEGSRLTVL.

This chain connects TRBV29-1 to TRBJ1-1; TRBD1 might be the D (5 bases). The CDR3 covers 11 residues. Germline assignment: CDR1 SQVTM and CDR2 ANQGSEA. Deletions cut 6 bases from V and 10 bases from J, with 15 bases between. The CDR3 sequence is CSVRRDPAAFF. The CDR3 DNA follows: TGCAGCGTCCGCCGGGACCCAGCAGCTTTCTTT. The full variable domain, its missing parts supplied by reference TRBV29-1 and TRBJ1-1, is SAVISQKPSRDICQRGTSLTIQCQVDSQVTMMFWYRQQPGQSLTLIATANQGSEATYESGFVIDKFPISRPNLTFSTLTVSNMSPEDSSIYLCSVRRDPAAFFGQGTRLTVV.

This chain joins TRBV6-1 and TRBJ2-5; TRBD1 aligns across 12 bases. The germline V gene has CDR1 MNHNS and CDR2 SASEGT. This CDR3 is 16 amino acids long. With 3 bases clipped from V and 4 bases from J, the junction kept 6 bases outside the gene matches. CDR3 nucleotide sequence: TGTGCCAGCAGTGACTTACCGGGACAGGGGGCAGAGACCCAGTACTTC. Amino acid sequence: CASSDLPGQGAETQYF.

The chain uses TRBV18 and TRBJ2-2, with TRBD2 as a possible D gene (7 bases). The germline V gene encodes CDR1 KGHSH and CDR2 LQKENI. The V and J ends lost 3 bases and 5 bases respectively, with 16 bases between them. The CDR3 is made up of 16 amino acids. The chain's CDR3 is CASSPPTGRETGELFF. The DNA for the CDR3 is TGTGCCAGCTCACCGCCTACAGGGAGGGAGACCGGGGAGCTGTTTTTT.

This chain connects TRBV30 to TRBJ2-2; D remains unclear. The CDR3 is 14 amino acids. V dropped 2 bases and J dropped 1 base, with 8 bases sitting between them. Germline V gene lookup returns CDR1 GTSNPN and CDR2 SVGIG (reference sequence). CDR3 region: CAWSSILNTGELFF. CDR3 nucleotides: TGTGCCTGGAGTTCGATTTTGAACACCGGGGAGCTGTTTTTT. The full variable domain, its missing parts supplied by reference TRBV30 and TRBJ2-2, is SQTIHQWPATLVQPVGSPLSLECTVEGTSNPNLYWYRQAAGRGLQLLFYSVGIGQISSEVPQNLSASRPQDRQFILSSKKLLLSDSGFYLCAWSSILNTGELFFGEGSRLTVL.

V and J are TRBV29-1 and TRBJ2-2; no clear D gene. This CDR3 is built from 13 residues. Germline V CDR1 and CDR2: SQVTM, ANQGSEA. V was trimmed by 3 bases and J by 5 bases, leaving 10 bases between them. CDR3 coding DNA: TGCAGCGTTGAGGTCCCCACGACCGGGGAGCTGTTTTTT. Its protein is CSVEVPTTGELFF.

The chain carries TRBV6-5 and TRBJ1-4, with D possibly being TRBD1 (6 bases). Per the germline V gene, CDR1 is MNHEY and CDR2 is SVGAGI. Trimming pared 0 bases from V and 7 bases from J, leaving 12 bases between. The length of the CDR3 is 15 residues. The CDR3 coding sequence is TGTGCCAGCAGTTACTCGGAACAGGGAGGTGAAAAACTGTTTTTT. Translating gives CASSYSEQGGEKLFF.

The V gene is TRBV30, the J gene TRBJ1-1; no reliable D call. The ends were cut back, 5 bases at V and 1 base at J, with 8 bases in the middle. CDR1 is GTSNPN, CDR2 SVGIG, per germline (reference sequence). The CDR3 is 12 amino acids. CDR3 protein: CAWGFANTEAFF. The CDR3 DNA is TGTGCCTGGGGTTTCGCGAACACTGAAGCTTTCTTT. Full variable domain (outside the CDR3, taken from reference TRBV30 and TRBJ1-1): SQTIHQWPATLVQPVGSPLSLECTVEGTSNPNLYWYRQAAGRGLQLLFYSVGIGQISSEVPQNLSASRPQDRQFILSSKKLLLSDSGFYLCAWGFANTEAFFGQGTRLTVV.

This chain uses TRBV25-1 with TRBJ2-7; D is ambiguous. V dropped 3 bases and J dropped 5 bases, with 5 bases sitting between them. The V gene's germline CDR1 is MGHDK and CDR2 SYGVNS. CDR3 size: 11 residues. DNA of the CDR3: TGTGCCAGCAGTGATCTTCACGAGCAGTACTTC. Its protein is CASSDLHEQYF.

This chain links TRBV6-5 with TRBJ2-7, with 11 bases lining up with TRBD2. Trimming took 6 bases from V and 2 from J; bases not matched to a gene: 6. Per the germline V gene, CDR1 is MNHEY and CDR2 is SVGAGI. The CDR3 sequence is 15 residues long. CDR3 sequence reads: CASRGPGLAAYEQYF. In nucleotides, the CDR3 is TGTGCCAGCAGGGGTCCGGGACTAGCGGCCTACGAGCAGTACTTC.

The chain has TRBV7-8 and TRBJ2-5, with 10 nucleotides matching TRBD2. The CDR3 length is 15 residues. Trimming cost V 1 base and J 4 bases; bases outside gene matches: 3. From germline, CDR1 is SGHVS and CDR2 FQNEAQ. The DNA of the CDR3 is TGTGCCAGCAGCTTAGTAGCTAGCGGGAGAGAGACCCAGTACTTC. It codes for CASSLVASGRETQYF. The full variable domain, completed using reference TRBV7-8 and TRBJ2-5, is GAGVSQSPRYKVAKRGQDVALRCDPISGHVSLFWYQQALGQGPEFLTYFQNEAQLDKSGLPSDRFFAERPEGSVSTLKIQRTQQEDSAVYLCASSLVASGRETQYFGPGTRLLVL.

The chain has TRBV7-2 and TRBJ2-1; D is ambiguous. V lost 1 base, J lost 1 base, and 8 bases lay in between. The CDR3 spans 15 residues. Germline V gene sequence: CDR1 SGHTA, CDR2 FQGNSA. The CDR3 here is CASSLGFGSYNEQFF. In DNA, the CDR3 is TGTGCCAGCAGCTTAGGTTTTGGTTCCTACAATGAGCAGTTCTTC.

This sequence joins TRBV10-2 and TRBJ1-2, with 7 positions matching TRBD1. The CDR3 consists of 17 residues. Germline V lookup: CDR1 WSHSY, CDR2 SAAADI. After removal of 3 bases from V and 2 bases from J, the junction contained 12 bases not matched to a gene. CDR3 residues: CASSDLVRTGYNYGYTF. Written as DNA, the CDR3 is TGCGCCAGCAGTGATTTGGTCCGGACAGGCTACAACTATGGCTACACCTTC.

The rearrangement links TRBV6-5 to TRBJ2-7; 7 bases agree with TRBD2. Germline CDR1 reads MNHEY; CDR2 reads SVGAGI. The CDR3 consists of 13 residues. J gave up 7 bases and V 7 bases, and 10 bases lay outside the gene matches. The CDR3 loop reads CASKRGDWSEQYF. The DNA of the CDR3 is TGTGCCAGCAAGCGGGGAGACTGGTCGGAGCAGTACTTC.

The gene calls are TRBV6-5 and TRBJ2-7, with a possible D match to TRBD2 (6 bases). V dropped 6 bases and J dropped 4 bases, with 19 bases sitting between them. CDR1 is MNHEY, CDR2 SVGAGI, per germline. The CDR3 sequence is 15 residues long. In nucleotides, the CDR3 is TGTGCCAGCAGCAGCACTAGCCCACCCCCGTACGAGCAGTACTTC. It encodes CASSSTSPPPYEQYF.